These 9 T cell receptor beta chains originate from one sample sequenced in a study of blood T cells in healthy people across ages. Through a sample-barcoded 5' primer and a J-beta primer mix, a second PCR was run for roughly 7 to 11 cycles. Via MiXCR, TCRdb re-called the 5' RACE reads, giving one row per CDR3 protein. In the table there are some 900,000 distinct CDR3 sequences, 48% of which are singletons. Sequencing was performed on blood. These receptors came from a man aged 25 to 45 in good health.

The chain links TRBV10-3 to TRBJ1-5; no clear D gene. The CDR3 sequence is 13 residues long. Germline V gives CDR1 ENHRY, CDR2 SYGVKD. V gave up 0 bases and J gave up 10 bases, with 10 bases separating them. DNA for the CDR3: TGTGCCATCAGTGAGTCGACTCGGGAACCCCAGCATTTT. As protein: CAISESTREPQHF.

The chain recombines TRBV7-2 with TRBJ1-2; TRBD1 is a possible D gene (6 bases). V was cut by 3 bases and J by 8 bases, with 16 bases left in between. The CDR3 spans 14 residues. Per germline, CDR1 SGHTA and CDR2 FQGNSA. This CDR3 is CASSFVQGKGGYTF. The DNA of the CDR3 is TGTGCCAGCAGCTTCGTTCAGGGGAAAGGAGGCTACACCTTC.

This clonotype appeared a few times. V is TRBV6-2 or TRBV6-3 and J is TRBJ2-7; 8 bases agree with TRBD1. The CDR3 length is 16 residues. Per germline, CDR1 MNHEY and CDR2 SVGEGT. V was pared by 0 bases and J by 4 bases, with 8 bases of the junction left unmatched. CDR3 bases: TGTGCCAGCAGTTACTCGAGAGAGACAGGGGAGTACGAGCAGTACTTC. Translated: CASSYSRETGEYEQYF.

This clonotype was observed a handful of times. The CDR3 region is CASSPSGGAGTDTQYF. CDR3 sequence (DNA): TGTGCCAGCAGCCCTAGCGGGGGGGCGGGAACAGATACGCAGTATTTT. The rearrangement uses TRBV7-2 and TRBJ2-3; TRBD2 matches at 12 bases. Per germline, CDR1 SGHTA and CDR2 FQGNSA. V gave up 5 bases and J gave up 3 bases; unmatched junction bases: 6. The CDR3 contains 16 residues.

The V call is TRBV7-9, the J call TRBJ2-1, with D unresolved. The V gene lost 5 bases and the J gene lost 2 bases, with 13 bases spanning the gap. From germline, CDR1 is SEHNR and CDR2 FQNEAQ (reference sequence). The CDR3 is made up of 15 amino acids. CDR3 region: CASSPVTATYNEQFF. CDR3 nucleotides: TGTGCCAGCAGCCCAGTGACGGCCACCTACAATGAGCAGTTCTTC.

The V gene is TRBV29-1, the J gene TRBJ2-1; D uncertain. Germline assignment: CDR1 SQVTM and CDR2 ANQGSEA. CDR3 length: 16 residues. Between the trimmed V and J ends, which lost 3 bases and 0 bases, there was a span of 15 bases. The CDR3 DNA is TGCAGCGTTGATGGTTACGGCGAGAGCTCCTACAATGAGCAGTTCTTC. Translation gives CSVDGYGESSYNEQFF.

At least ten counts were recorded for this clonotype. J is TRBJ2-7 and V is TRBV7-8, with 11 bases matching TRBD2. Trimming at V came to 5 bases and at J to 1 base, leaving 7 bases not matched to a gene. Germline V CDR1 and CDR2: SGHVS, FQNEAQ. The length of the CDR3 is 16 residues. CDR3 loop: CASSISGGARSYEQYF. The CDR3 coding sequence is TGTGCCAGCAGCATTAGCGGGGGGGCCCGGTCCTACGAGCAGTACTTC.

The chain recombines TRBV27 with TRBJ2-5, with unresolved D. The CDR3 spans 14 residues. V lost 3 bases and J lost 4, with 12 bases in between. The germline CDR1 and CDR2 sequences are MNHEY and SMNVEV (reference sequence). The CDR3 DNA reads TGTGCCAGCAGTTTGGCACAGAGACGAGAGACCCAGTACTTC. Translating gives CASSLAQRRETQYF.

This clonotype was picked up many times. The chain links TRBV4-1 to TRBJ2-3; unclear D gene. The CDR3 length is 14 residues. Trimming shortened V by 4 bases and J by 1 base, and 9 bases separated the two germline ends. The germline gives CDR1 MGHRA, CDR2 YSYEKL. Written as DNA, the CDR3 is TGCGCCAGCAGCCCTCCGTCACGCACAGATACGCAGTATTTT. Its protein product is CASSPPSRTDTQYF.